The sequence of this T cell receptor beta chain was determined in a study of T cell responses to AZD1222 COVID-19 vaccine. Findings and limits, study-wide: Scientists sampled the repertoires only once the peak T cell response had passed. Nearly half of spike-specific TCRs reportedly go after variant regions that carry no mutations.

Worth noting for this clone: Its antigen is as yet unknown.

Between the trimmed V and J ends, which lost 6 bases and 0 bases, there was a span of 9 bases. Germline lookup yields CDR1 MNHEY and CDR2 SVGAGI. CDR3 size: 13 residues. Clones were read by immunoSEQ multiplex PCR, and TCRdb kept only the in-frame ones, dropping some. The repertoire consists of around 150,000 clones, with about 93% occurring once and the leading ten covering around 3.1%. The chain uses TRBV6-5 and TRBJ2-7; no definite D call. This sequence was found in an adult who received the AZD1222 COVID-19 vaccine. The specimen comprised peripheral blood, sampled 28 days after the second AZD1222 dose. The CDR3 here is CASRGRSSYEQYF. CDR3 nucleotide sequence: TGTGCCAGCAGGGGCAGGAGCTCCTACGAGCAGTACTTC.